The 4 T cell receptor beta chains listed next were all sequenced from one sample in a study of blood T cell repertoires in COVID-19. Clones were sequenced by immunoSEQ multiplex PCR, and TCRdb holds only the in-frame ones, with some missing. The sample yields a few hundred thousand clones, about nine tenths seen once. Sequencing was performed on PBMCs or T cells enriched from blood (not recorded which). These receptors were taken from a woman between 18 and 30 years old who had recovered from COVID-19.

The chain employs TRBV7-2 and TRBJ1-1; 7 bases match TRBD1. Losses at the gene ends were 1 base for V and 4 bases for J; bases not matched to a gene: 6. Germline V CDR1 and CDR2: SGHTA, FQGNSA. CDR3 length equals 15 residues. In DNA, the CDR3 is TGTGCCAGCAGCTTAGGAGACAGGGTGGTCACTGAAGCTTTCTTT. As protein: CASSLGDRVVTEAFF.

V and J are TRBV10-3 and TRBJ1-2; D is perhaps TRBD1 (5 bases). V was pared by 3 bases and J by 1 base, with 24 bases between. CDR3 size: 19 residues. In germline, CDR1 is ENHRY, CDR2 SYGVKD. The CDR3 DNA is TGTGCCATCAGTGAAGCAGCCCGAACCGGGACTGAGGTTAACTATGGCTACACCTTC. Its translation is CAISEAARTGTEVNYGYTF.

The chain links TRBV18 to TRBJ1-5; D is possibly TRBD1 (5 bases). Trimming left V 4 bases short and J 7 bases short, with 14 bases between. From germline, CDR1 is KGHSH and CDR2 LQKENI. The CDR3 is 14 residues long. The CDR3 loop reads CASSLDQGGQPQHF. CDR3 sequence (DNA): TGTGCCAGCTCACTAGACCAGGGCGGCCAGCCCCAGCATTTT.

The chain is built from TRBV18 and TRBJ1-3; tentative D call: TRBD1 (5 bases). Germline CDR1 reads KGHSH; CDR2 reads LQKENI. CDR3 size: 17 residues. The V end was cut by 3 bases, the J end by 0 bases, with 15 bases between. The CDR3 protein is CASSPPGLRDSGNTIYF. The CDR3 DNA sequence: TGTGCCAGCTCACCTCCGGGACTAAGGGACTCTGGAAACACCATATATTTT.